This TCR beta chain was recovered during a study of response to subunit inactivated influenza vaccine. The J segment lost 3 bases and the V segment lost 3 bases, leaving 3 bases of the junction unmatched. This CDR3 contains 15 residues. Per the germline V gene, CDR1 is KGHSH and CDR2 is LQKENI. TCRdb reprocessed the RT-PCR reads via MiXCR and lists one record per CDR3 protein. The sample records 750,000 to 850,000 distinct CDR3 sequences, about a fifth being singletons. Comment on this clonotype: Its antigen is unknown.

Findings of the study overall: After each seasonal influenza vaccination, few new T cells are recruited, the authors suggested.

The origin of this receptor is a man aged 45 to 65 who received an inactivated influenza vaccine. The chain uses TRBV18 and TRBJ2-4; 9 bases match TRBD1. This specimen consisted of PBMCs from blood, obtained 4 to 6 days after vaccination. As DNA, the CDR3 is TGTGCCAGCTCACCGACAGGGGGGCGCAAAAACATTCAGTACTTC. Amino acids: CASSPTGGRKNIQYF.